These T cell receptor beta chains were read from a single sample in a study of CD8+CD57+ T cells in acquired aplastic anemia. TCRdb called the reads again in MiXCR, with one record for every CDR3 protein. The table lists 150,000 to 200,000 distinct CDR3 sequences, about 47% of them singletons. The sample taken for sequencing was sorted CD4+, CD8+, or CD8+CD57+ T cells (not recorded which) from PBMCs. The receptors stem from a human donor in good health. CDR3s include the opening cysteine and the closing phenylalanine or tryptophan. D genes are given only for firm matches. Clone sizes are given selectively: once, few, many, or a class where the clone is expanded.

V	size	J	D	DNA	CDR3
TRBV19	many	TRBJ1-5	TRBD1	TGTGCCAGTAGGGGACAGAGGGACAGCAATCAGCCCCAGCATTTT	CASRGQRDSNQPQHF
TRBV2	.	TRBJ2-6	.	TGTGCCAGCAGTGACTGGAGCTCTGGGGCCAACGTCCCGACTTTC	CASSDWSSGANVPTF
TRBV19	many	TRBJ1-4	.	TGTGCCAGTAGTAGAAATCCGACAACTAATGAAAAACTGTTTTTT	CASSRNPTTNEKLFF
TRBV24-1	.	TRBJ2-3	TRBD2	TGTGCCAGCAGAATCGCGGGGGGGCGTATCACAGATACGCAGTATTTT	CASRIAGGRITDTQYF
TRBV24-1	.	TRBJ2-3	.	TGTGCCACCAGTGATTCCCCGGGACTCCATACGCAGTATTTT	CATSDSPGLHTQYF
TRBV7-3	.	TRBJ1-1	TRBD1	TGTGCCAGCAGCTTAACGGGACAGGGGAACACTGAAGCTTTCTTT	CASSLTGQGNTEAFF
TRBV7-2	.	TRBJ2-1	.	TGTGCCAGCAGCCAATGGATTTCCAATGAGCAGTTCTTC	CASSQWISNEQFF
TRBV12-3/TRBV12-4	many	TRBJ2-7	.	TGTGCCAGCACCCAGAGGGGTACCTACGAGCAGTACTTC	CASTQRGTYEQYF
TRBV29-1	.	TRBJ2-1	TRBD2	TGCAGCTTGCTAGCGGGAGGCGGGGATGAGCAGTTCTTC	CSLLAGGGDEQFF
TRBV9	once	TRBJ2-7	.	TGTGCCAGCAGCCCCCAACGACAGACCTACGAGCAGTACTTC	CASSPQRQTYEQYF
TRBV4-2	few	TRBJ2-3	.	TGTGCCAGCAGCCAAGGCCAAGGCTATATTAGCACAGATACGCAGTATTTT	CASSQGQGYISTDTQYF
TRBV5-1	many	TRBJ2-1	TRBD1	TGCGCCAGCAGCACACTCAGAGGGACAGGGGATTACAATGAGCAGTTCTTC	CASSTLRGTGDYNEQFF
TRBV6-1	.	TRBJ1-1	TRBD1	TGTGCCAGCAGCCCCTCAAATTCAGGGGGCCCCACTGAAGCTTTCTTT	CASSPSNSGGPTEAFF
TRBV24-1	.	TRBJ1-5	.	TGTGCCACCAGTGATTTAGGAACTCAGCCCCAGCATTTT	CATSDLGTQPQHF
TRBV6-1	.	TRBJ1-1	.	TGTGCCAGCAGCGACGTTGTCGGCAGCCCGAACACTGAAGCTTTCTTT	CASSDVVGSPNTEAFF
TRBV15	.	TRBJ2-1	TRBD1	TGTGCCACCCGACCCCGGACAGGGGATCGTGAGCAGTTCTTC	CATRPRTGDREQFF